This is a list of T cell receptor beta chains from one sample in a study of graft-versus-host responses after intestinal transplantation. Their specific antigens are unknown. Data came from immunoSEQ multiplex PCR; TCRdb stores just in-frame clones and leaves some out. The profile shows about 36,000 clones, approximately 94% of them singletons. The specimen was unstimulated CD4+ T cells sorted from spleen or lymph node cells, collected before transplant. Receptor source: a human donor who was the organ donor for an intestinal transplant. The CDR3 runs from the conserved cysteine through the conserved F or W. D genes are given only for firm matches. Not every row has a clone size; where given, it reads once, few, many or a size class.

len	j_gene	v_gene	d_gene	abundance	CDR3nt	CDR3aa
17	TRBJ1-6	TRBV28	NA	NA	TGTGCCAGCAGAGATAACCCTACGGCGGATTATAATTCACCCCTCCACTTT	CASRDNPTADYNSPLHF
19	TRBJ2-3	TRBV27	TRBD2	NA	TGTGCCAGCAGTTCCCGGACTAGCGGGGGGCGCCCCTACACAGATACGCAGTATTTT	CASSSRTSGGRPYTDTQYF
15	TRBJ2-7	TRBV12-1	NA	once	TGTGCCAGCAGCCCGCCGCGAGCCATATGCAGGTTGCAGTACTTC	CASSPPRAICRLQYF
15	TRBJ1-1	TRBV7-3	NA	NA	TGTGCCAGCAGCCCCCGAGGGGGGTGGAACACTGAAGCTTTCTTT	CASSPRGGWNTEAFF
16	TRBJ2-1	TRBV7-9	TRBD1	NA	TGTGCCAGCAGCGCCTCCGGGACAGGGGGCGCGGGAGAGCAGTTCTTC	CASSASGTGGAGEQFF
11	TRBJ2-7	TRBV30	NA	NA	TGTGCCTGGAGTCAAGGGTACGAGCAGTACTTC	CAWSQGYEQYF
14	TRBJ1-1	TRBV6-1	TRBD1	NA	TGTGCCAGCAGTGAACAGGGGGCGAACACTGAAGCTTTCTTT	CASSEQGANTEAFF
15	TRBJ2-1	TRBV11-2	NA	NA	TGTGCCAGCAGCTTAGGTACGGAATCCTCCAATGAGCAGTTCTTC	CASSLGTESSNEQFF
13	TRBJ1-2	TRBV5-1	NA	NA	TGCGCCAGCAGCTTGGGACAGCTCTATGGCTACACCTTC	CASSLGQLYGYTF
17	TRBJ2-3	TRBV5-1	TRBD2	NA	TGCGCCAGCAGCTGGGGACTAGCGGCACCTAGCACAGATACGCAGTATTTT	CASSWGLAAPSTDTQYF
18	TRBJ2-2	TRBV7-2	TRBD1	NA	TGTGCCAGCAGCTTATGGGACAGGGGCGTGAAGAACACCGGGGAGCTGTTTTTT	CASSLWDRGVKNTGELFF
13	TRBJ1-1	TRBV9	NA	NA	TGTGCCAGCAGCCCACAGCCTAACACTGAAGCTTTCTTT	CASSPQPNTEAFF
14	TRBJ1-1	TRBV6-5	NA	NA	TGTGCCAGCAGGGATCTAACAGATAACACTGAAGCTTTCTTT	CASRDLTDNTEAFF
17	TRBJ1-1	TRBV6-1	NA	few	TGTGCCAGCAGTGCCAAGTTGGGTTGGGCGGCGGAGAATGAAGCTTTCTTT	CASSAKLGWAAENEAFF
15	TRBJ2-6	TRBV21-1	NA	few	TGTGCCAGCAGCAAACATCGCTCTGGGGCCAACGTCCTGACTTTC	CASSKHRSGANVLTF
15	TRBJ2-7	TRBV6-5	TRBD1	NA	TGTGCCAGCAGTTACTCGGGGACAGCTTCCTACGAGCAGTACTTC	CASSYSGTASYEQYF
19	TRBJ2-3	TRBV4-3	TRBD2	NA	TGCGCCAGCAGCCAAGATGGACTAGCGGGGGGGCCTTTGGCAGATACGCAGTATTTT	CASSQDGLAGGPLADTQYF
14	TRBJ1-6	TRBV16	NA	NA	TGTGCCAGCAGCCCCCCCCAGGATAATTCACCCCTCCACTTT	CASSPPQDNSPLHF
12	TRBJ1-1	TRBV28	NA	NA	TGTGCCAGCATCCGGGGGAACACTGAAGCTTTCTTT	CASIRGNTEAFF
17	TRBJ2-5	TRBV5-4	NA	NA	TGTGCCAGCAGCCCGGAGGGTAGGGGCAGGCAGGGGGAGACCCAGTACTTC	CASSPEGRGRQGETQYF
14	TRBJ1-2	TRBV19	NA	NA	TGTGCCAGTAGTATAACCGGCAGGGAGTATGGCTACACCTTC	CASSITGREYGYTF
16	TRBJ2-7	TRBV4-1	NA	NA	TGCGCCAGCAGCCAAGACGACGCAGGACTCTCCTACGAGCAGTACTTC	CASSQDDAGLSYEQYF
15	TRBJ2-7	TRBV6-5	TRBD1	NA	TGTGCCAGCAGTTACTCCGGGACAGGGAACTACGAGCAGTACTTC	CASSYSGTGNYEQYF
15	TRBJ1-1	TRBV10-3	TRBD1	NA	TGTGCCATCAGTGAGTCTGACAGGGCTGTTACTGAAGCTTTCTTT	CAISESDRAVTEAFF
16	TRBJ2-3	TRBV7-2	NA	NA	TGTGCCAGCAACCTATCCCCCCTAGGAGGTGCAGATACGCAGTATTTT	CASNLSPLGGADTQYF
15	TRBJ2-1	TRBV7-2	TRBD2	NA	TGTGCCAGCAGCCCTAGCGGGGGAACCTACAATGAGCAGTTCTTC	CASSPSGGTYNEQFF
12	TRBJ2-5	TRBV23-1	NA	NA	TGCGCCAGCAGTCAATCCGACACTACCCAGTACTTC	CASSQSDTTQYF
14	TRBJ1-2	TRBV7-2	TRBD1	NA	TGTGCCAGCAGCTTTTACAGGGGGGACTATGGCTACACCTTC	CASSFYRGDYGYTF
17	TRBJ2-7	TRBV11-3	TRBD2	NA	TGTGCCAGCAGCTTAGGAGTGGAGGGGCGGGGGGTCTACGAGCAGTACTTC	CASSLGVEGRGVYEQYF
16	TRBJ1-4	TRBV4-2	TRBD1	NA	TGTGCCAGCAGCTTTAGCCCTGACAGGGTAAATGAAAAACTGTTTTTT	CASSFSPDRVNEKLFF